This TCR beta chain was sequenced during a study of blood T cell repertoires in COVID-19. Study-wide context: Specimens from acute and convalescent COVID-19 originated in the United States, Italy and Spain. Sources were T cells, B-cell-depleted T cells, or PBMCs; the material itself was cDNA or gDNA.

The CDR3 totals 16 residues. Germline V gene sequence: CDR1 KGHDR, CDR2 SFDVKD. Trimming removed 2 bases from V and 6 bases from J, with 16 bases in between. Clones were sequenced by immunoSEQ multiplex PCR, and TCRdb holds only the in-frame ones, with some missing. The table has about 33,000 clones, 70% to 90% seen once; the top ten hold approximately 6.5%. The sequencing input was peripheral blood. V gene TRBV24-1 combines with J gene TRBJ1-5; D is unresolved. The TCR comes from a human donor in a cohort sampled during active COVID-19. The CDR3 protein is CATSDSSFGPGQPQHF. In DNA, the CDR3 is TGTGCCACCAGTGATTCATCTTTCGGTCCGGGTCAGCCCCAGCATTTT.